The present entry profiles one T cell receptor beta chain with its context. Sequenced by immunoSEQ multiplex PCR; TCRdb stores in-frame clones only, minus some. This sample yields some 94,000 clones, of which 85% to 95% are seen a single time; 1.5% to 2% belongs to the top ten. Germline loops: CDR1 ENHRY, CDR2 SYGVKD. Trimming removed 10 bases at V and 2 bases at J, with 12 bases between. This CDR3 is built from 13 residues. This entry belongs to a study of T cell changes during pregnancy in multiple sclerosis. The origin of this receptor is a female donor in good health, enrolled as a control in a pregnancy study. This chain connects TRBV10-3 to TRBJ2-1, with D maybe TRBD2 (6 bases). The sample here was peripheral blood, taken in the first trimester of pregnancy. DNA of the CDR3: TGTGCCACCGACCCGGGGGCCTACAATGAGCAGTTCTTC. Its translation: CATDPGAYNEQFF.